Following are 19 T cell receptor beta chains from one sample sequenced in a study of shared clonotypes between healthy human individuals. Only CD45RO-negative cells positively selected for CCR7 counted as naive CD8 cells, so terminally differentiated effector memory CD45RA+ cells were excluded. Method: immunoSEQ multiplex PCR; TCRdb's copy keeps in-frame clones and lacks some. The sample has roughly 1,800,000 clones; approximately 95% are singletons. The source material was naive CD8+ T cells sorted from blood. These receptors were obtained from a man in his late teens or twenties in good health.

V is TRBV10-1 and J is TRBJ2-2, with a possible D match to TRBD2 (5 bases). The V gene's germline CDR1 is WNHNN and CDR2 SYGVQD (reference sequence). This CDR3 is built from 14 residues. Trimming left V 3 bases short and J 5 bases short, with 10 bases between. CDR3 amino acids: CASSEGSGTGELFF. The CDR3 nucleotides read TGCGCCAGCAGTGAAGGCTCGGGAACCGGGGAGCTGTTTTTT.

The chain is built from TRBV18 and TRBJ1-4; D not certain. CDR1 is KGHSH, CDR2 LQKENI, per germline. V lost 3 bases and J 7 bases, leaving 15 bases between the germline ends. This CDR3 is 15 amino acids long. The CDR3, as DNA: TGTGCCAGCTCACCCCCTATTCCGGTCGGTGAAAAACTGTTTTTT. Encoded protein: CASSPPIPVGEKLFF.

Note on this clone: The same CDR3 arises from other DNA sequences in this sample as well. The CDR3 DNA follows: TGTGCCAGCAGCTGGACTAGCGGCTCCTACGAGCAGTACTTC. It translates to CASSWTSGSYEQYF. The V call is TRBV11-2, the J call TRBJ2-7; 10 bases are shared with TRBD2. Per the germline V gene, CDR1 is SGHAT and CDR2 is FQNNGV. Losses at the gene ends were 4 bases for V and 0 bases for J; bases not matched to a gene: 0. This CDR3 comprises 14 residues.

This clone is a singleton in its sample. The chain couples TRBV18 to TRBJ2-3; 9 nucleotides match TRBD1. The V gene's germline CDR1 is KGHSH and CDR2 LQKENI. V trimming: 6 bases; J trimming: 4 bases; junction bases outside the gene matches: 17. This CDR3 is 18 amino acids long. For the CDR3, the DNA is TGTGCCAGCTCGCAACAGGGGGCACCGGCGGGAGTTGCAGATACGCAGTATTTT. Encoded protein: CASSQQGAPAGVADTQYF.

Of note for this clone: The same CDR3 is also encoded by other DNA sequences in this sample. The chain links TRBV5-1 to TRBJ2-7; weak D call: TRBD1 (6 bases). V lost 0 bases and J 2 bases, leaving 9 bases between the germline ends. Germline V lookup: CDR1 SGHRS, CDR2 YFSETQ. This CDR3 comprises 14 residues. The CDR3 bases are TGCGCCAGCAGCTTGGAACAGGGTCCCTACGAGCAGTACTTC. Its protein is CASSLEQGPYEQYF.

The rearrangement links TRBV27 to TRBJ1-1; TRBD1 agrees at 7 bases. The germline CDR1 and CDR2 sequences are MNHEY and SMNVEV (reference sequence). With 6 bases clipped from V and 5 bases from J, the junction kept 9 bases outside the gene matches. There are 14 residues in the CDR3. The CDR3 reads CASSPLGQRTEAFF. As DNA, the CDR3 is TGTGCCAGCAGCCCTTTGGGACAGAGGACTGAAGCTTTCTTT.

This chain connects TRBV4-1 to TRBJ2-7; D is perhaps TRBD1 (5 bases). Deletions cut 4 bases from V and 2 bases from J, with 18 bases between. From germline, CDR1 is MGHRA and CDR2 YSYEKL. This CDR3 contains 16 residues. The CDR3 bases are TGCGCCAGCAGCCCATCTCAGGGTAGCCCGACCTACGAGCAGTACTTC. Its protein is CASSPSQGSPTYEQYF.

The CDR3 bases are TGTGCCAGCAGCCAGCTGGGACTAGCGGGTGAGACCCAGTACTTC. It is translated as CASSQLGLAGETQYF. The V and J genes are TRBV13 and TRBJ2-5; 12 positions match TRBD2. Per the germline V gene, CDR1 is PRHDT and CDR2 is FYEKMQ (reference sequence). The CDR3 contains 15 residues. The trim removed 5 bases at V and 5 bases at J, leaving 6 bases unmatched.

The CDR3 DNA follows: TGTGCCAGCAGTTCGATAGAGCGTTTGGAGACCCAGTACTTC. It yields the protein CASSSIERLETQYF. The rearrangement joins TRBV27 to TRBJ2-5; the D is unclear. V shed 4 bases and J shed 5 bases, with 14 bases lying between them. Germline CDR1 and CDR2: MNHEY and SMNVEV (reference sequence). This CDR3 contains 14 residues.

The chain employs TRBV5-8 and TRBJ1-1, with D possibly being TRBD1 (6 bases). The length of the CDR3 is 18 residues. The V end was cut by 4 bases, the J end by 4 bases, with 26 bases between. Germline assignment: CDR1 SGHTS and CDR2 YDEGEE. CDR3 in amino acids: CASSRPQGYGRMGTEAFF. The CDR3 DNA is TGTGCCAGCAGCCGGCCCCAGGGGTATGGGCGTATGGGCACTGAAGCTTTCTTT.

This chain links TRBV10-3 with TRBJ2-7, with unresolved D. The germline gives CDR1 ENHRY, CDR2 SYGVKD. With 7 bases removed from V and 3 bases from J, the gap between germline ends came to 13 bases. CDR3 length: 13 residues. The CDR3 DNA is TGTGCCATCAAAGGTCCCGATCACTACGAGCAGTACTTC. Its translation is CAIKGPDHYEQYF.

The chain employs TRBV19 and TRBJ1-4; 10 bases align to TRBD1. The V segment lost 6 bases and the J segment 0 bases; nucleotides outside the gene matches: 7. Germline V gives CDR1 LNHDA, CDR2 SQIVND (reference sequence). CDR3 size: 17 residues. CDR3 DNA sequence: TGTGCCAGTAGCCAACCCGGGACAGGGGCAACTAATGAAAAACTGTTTTTT. This sequence encodes CASSQPGTGATNEKLFF.

Concerning this clone itself: The sample contains more than one DNA sequence encoding this CDR3. The rearrangement uses TRBV6-5 and TRBJ2-5; 7 bases are a match to TRBD2. From germline, CDR1 is MNHEY and CDR2 SVGAGI. This CDR3 is 15 amino acids long. With V trimmed by 0 bases and J by 2 bases, 3 bases remained unmatched. CDR3 in DNA: TGTGCCAGCAGTTACTCGGGGGGGATACAAGAGACCCAGTACTTC. This gives the protein CASSYSGGIQETQYF.

The chain uses TRBV19 and TRBJ2-7, with 7 positions matching TRBD2. The CDR3 is 15 amino acids. After removal of 3 bases from V and 3 bases from J, the junction contained 8 bases not matched to a gene. The germline V gene encodes CDR1 LNHDA and CDR2 SQIVND (reference sequence). As DNA, the CDR3 is TGTGCCAGTAGTATTTTTGGGGGAGGGGTCTACGAGCAGTACTTC. Translating gives CASSIFGGGVYEQYF.

This sequence joins TRBV9 and TRBJ2-5; TRBD2 matches 10 bases. The J segment lost 5 bases and the V segment lost 4 bases, leaving 11 bases of the junction unmatched. Germline CDR1 is SGDLS and CDR2 is YYNGEE. This CDR3 is 16 amino acids long. CDR3 protein: CASSQQAGGLGETQYF. The CDR3 nucleotides are TGTGCCAGCAGCCAGCAAGCGGGAGGGCTGGGGGAGACCCAGTACTTC.

This clone was counted only a few times. The J gene is TRBJ2-3, the V gene TRBV4-3; D is unclear. Germline V gives CDR1 LGHNA, CDR2 YSLEER. The germline V and J ends were trimmed by 1 base and 1 base, with 6 bases remaining between them. This CDR3 contains 14 residues. In nucleotides, the CDR3 is TGCGCCAGCAGCCAAGCTTGGGGCACAGATACGCAGTATTTT. Protein product: CASSQAWGTDTQYF.

This clone was observed a handful of times. This chain connects TRBV9 to TRBJ1-6, with 7 bases matching TRBD1. The CDR3 covers 19 residues. Germline V gene sequence: CDR1 SGDLS, CDR2 YYNGEE. V shed 4 bases and J 6 bases; nucleotides not matched to a gene: 19. CDR3 sequence (DNA): TGTGCCAGCAGCCCTGATCCCCCCGGGACAGAAGATTTTAATTCACCCCTCCACTTT. Translated, it gives CASSPDPPGTEDFNSPLHF.

The gene calls are TRBV21-1 and TRBJ2-7; TRBD2 was called by the table and not checked on the DNA. TRBV21-1 is classified as a pseudogene. The CDR3 sequence is 19 residues long. This CDR3 reads CASSKVKREELPEVYEQYF. The CDR3 DNA sequence: TGTGCCAGCAGCAAAGTCAAGCGGGAGGAACTTCCGGAGGTATACGAGCAGTACTTC.

The chain recombines TRBV12-2 with TRBJ1-5; TRBD1, as called in the table, went unchecked against the DNA. TRBV12-2 is a known pseudogene. CDR3 length: 18 residues. CDR3 protein: CASRLAKQGTGGNQPQHF. In DNA form, the CDR3 reads TGTGCAAGTCGCTTAGCCAAACAGGGGACAGGGGGCAATCAGCCCCAGCATTTT.